The clone carrying this T cell receptor beta chain was detected ten times or more. Its antigen is unidentified. Through Arm-PCR of CDR3 regions and iRepertoire HTBI primers, TCR beta libraries were built. From the multiplex PCR reads, TCRdb called clonotypes with MiXCR, one entry per CDR3 protein. The data show over 400,000 distinct CDR3 sequences, approximately 15% seen once. The data belong to a study of regulatory T cells in long-lasting Graves disease. Germline trimming cut 6 bases from V and 4 bases from J; bases unmatched to any gene: 9. The CDR3 is made up of 14 amino acids. CDR1 is MNHEY and CDR2 is SMNVEV in the germline V gene (reference sequence). Study results and limitations: Those with persistent Graves' had less TCR diversity than newly diagnosed patients.

Described time point: newly diagnosed GD, antithyroid drugs for less than 3 months. RNA from PBMCs was the source of the TCR library. Patients of an endocrinology department in Xi'an, China, were included. These data were likewise used in another study, on T cells in Graves' hyperthyroidism and ophthalmopathy.

V gene TRBV27 combines with J gene TRBJ2-7, with 7 bases fitting TRBD1. The receptor comes from a woman between 50 and 59 years old with Graves disease. The sequenced sample was peripheral blood mononuclear cells (PBMCs), obtained at new diagnosis, from a patient treated with antithyroid drugs. CDR3 amino acids: CASSHRTGPYEQYF. CDR3 bases: TGTGCCAGCAGCCACCGGACAGGACCGTACGAGCAGTACTTC.